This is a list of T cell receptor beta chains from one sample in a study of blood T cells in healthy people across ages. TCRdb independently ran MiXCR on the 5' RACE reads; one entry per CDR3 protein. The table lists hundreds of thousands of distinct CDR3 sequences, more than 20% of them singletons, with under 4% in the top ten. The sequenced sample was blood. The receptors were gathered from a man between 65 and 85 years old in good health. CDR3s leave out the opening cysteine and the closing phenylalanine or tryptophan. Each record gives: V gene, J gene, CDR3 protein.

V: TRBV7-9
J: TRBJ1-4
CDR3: ASSLAPGQGVAYEKLF

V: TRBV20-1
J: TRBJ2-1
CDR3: SAPRGGYNEQF

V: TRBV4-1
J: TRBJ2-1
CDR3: ASSLGTSGGDNEQF

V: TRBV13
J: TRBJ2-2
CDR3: ASGLSRENTGELF

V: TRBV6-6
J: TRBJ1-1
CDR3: ASGLANVQNTEAF

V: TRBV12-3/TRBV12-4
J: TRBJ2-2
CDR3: ASSSLRERTGELF

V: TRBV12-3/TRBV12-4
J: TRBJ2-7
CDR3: ACSLGETSGSYEQY

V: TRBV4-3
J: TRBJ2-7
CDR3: ASSQEAAAGEQY

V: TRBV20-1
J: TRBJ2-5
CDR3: SARTSGRSGTQY

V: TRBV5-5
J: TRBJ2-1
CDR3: ASSSVGRDYNEQF

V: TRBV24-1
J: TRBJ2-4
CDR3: ATSDSSAEIAKNIQY

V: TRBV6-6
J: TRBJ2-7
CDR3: ASRVSGSSYEQY

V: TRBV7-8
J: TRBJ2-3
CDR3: ASGPGPRTDTQY

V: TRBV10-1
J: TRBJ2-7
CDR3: ASSNGLARGEQY

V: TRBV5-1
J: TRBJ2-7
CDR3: ASSPRGQSTSYEQY

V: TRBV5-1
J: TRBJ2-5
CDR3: ASSLAAEETQY

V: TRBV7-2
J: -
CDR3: ASSSTWRRDSYEQY

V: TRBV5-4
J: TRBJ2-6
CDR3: ASSLDRSGANVLT

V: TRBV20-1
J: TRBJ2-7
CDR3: SARGQGARSREQY

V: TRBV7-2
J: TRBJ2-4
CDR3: ASSSERLAGGPNIQY

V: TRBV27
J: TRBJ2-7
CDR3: ASSLSGLAGSYEQY

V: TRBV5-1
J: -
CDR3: ASSSQGRLDGSYEQY

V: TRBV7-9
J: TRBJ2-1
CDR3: ASSRLGGGSSYNEQF

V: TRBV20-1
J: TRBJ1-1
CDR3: SAHTGRENTEAF

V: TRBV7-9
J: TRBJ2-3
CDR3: ASTVDSTDTQY

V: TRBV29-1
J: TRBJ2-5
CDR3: GVFSGDTQETQY

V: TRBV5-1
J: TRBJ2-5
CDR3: ASSIGTREETQY

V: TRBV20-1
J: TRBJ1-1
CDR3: SAREGKNTEAF

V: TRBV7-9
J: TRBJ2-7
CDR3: ASSLDSLEQY

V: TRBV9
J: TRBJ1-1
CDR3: ASSDQGVTTEAF

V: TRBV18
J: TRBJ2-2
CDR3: ASSRNRVDTGELF

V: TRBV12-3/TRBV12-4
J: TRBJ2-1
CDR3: ASRKDRGRYYNEQF

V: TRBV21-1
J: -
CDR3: AGSLGFLNYEQY

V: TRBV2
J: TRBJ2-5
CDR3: AGRKAGAPKETQY

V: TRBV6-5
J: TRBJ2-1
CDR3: ASSPTPTRGEQF

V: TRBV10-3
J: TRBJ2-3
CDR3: AISESGGLDTQY

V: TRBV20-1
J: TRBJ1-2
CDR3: SAPTGGGYT

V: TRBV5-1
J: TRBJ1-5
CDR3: ASSLEGDLDNQPQH

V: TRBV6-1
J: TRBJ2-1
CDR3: ASRKGNWDEQF

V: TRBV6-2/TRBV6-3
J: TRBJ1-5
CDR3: ASSYSGAGQPQH

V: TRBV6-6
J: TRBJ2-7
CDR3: ASSWTSATPPYEQY

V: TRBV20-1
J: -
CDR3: SARAPPSPDEQF

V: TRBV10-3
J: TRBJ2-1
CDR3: AIRSGSSYNEQF

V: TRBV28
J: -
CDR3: ADSGTVYEQY

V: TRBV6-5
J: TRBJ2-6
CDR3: ASSYFRSSGANVLT

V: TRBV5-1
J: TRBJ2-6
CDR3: ASSLGHTTGANVLT

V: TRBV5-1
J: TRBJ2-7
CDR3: ASSSTGKGEQY

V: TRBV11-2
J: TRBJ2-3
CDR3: ASSLVRSGRADTQY

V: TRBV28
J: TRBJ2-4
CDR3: ASSLPLEMAKNIQY

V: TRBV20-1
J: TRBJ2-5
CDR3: SATNGLVQETQY